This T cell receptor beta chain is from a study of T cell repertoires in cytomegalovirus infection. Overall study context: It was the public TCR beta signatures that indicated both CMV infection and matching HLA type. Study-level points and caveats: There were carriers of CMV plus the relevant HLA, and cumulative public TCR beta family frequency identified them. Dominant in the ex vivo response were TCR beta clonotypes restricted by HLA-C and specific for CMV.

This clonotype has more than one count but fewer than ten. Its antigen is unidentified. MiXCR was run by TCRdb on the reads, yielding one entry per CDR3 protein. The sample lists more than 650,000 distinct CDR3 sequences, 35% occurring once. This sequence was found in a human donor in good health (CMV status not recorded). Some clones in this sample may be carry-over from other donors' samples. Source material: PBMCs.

The CDR3 bases are TGTGCCAGCAGTATTGACAGGGCCACAGATACGCAGTATTTT. It specifies CASSIDRATDTQYF. The genes are TRBV28 and TRBJ2-3; 7 positions match TRBD1. The CDR3 loop spans 14 amino acids. After removal of 5 bases from V and 2 bases from J, the junction contained 4 bases not matched to a gene. Germline assignment: CDR1 MDHEN and CDR2 SYDVKM.